Following are 4 T cell receptor beta chains from one sample sequenced in a study of CD8 T cells in ankylosing spondylitis. In TCRdb, the 5' RACE reads were re-called with MiXCR into one record per CDR3 protein. The sample has some 140,000 distinct CDR3 sequences, 5.5% to 7.5% seen once. The sample comprised blood, either unsorted or a sorted T cell fraction (not recorded which). Receptors originate from a female donor with ankylosing spondylitis or in good health (not recorded which).

This clonotype was seen repeatedly, ten times or more. This chain uses TRBV7-9 with TRBJ2-7, with D hard to call. CDR3 size: 14 residues. CDR1 and CDR2 (germline): SEHNR, FQNEAQ (reference sequence). Trimming shortened V by 6 bases and J by 2 bases, and 14 bases separated the two germline ends. The CDR3, as DNA: TGTGCCAGCAGTCCCATGGGCTCAACCTACGAGCAGTACTTC. Translation: CASSPMGSTYEQYF.

V gene TRBV9 combines with J gene TRBJ2-7; no reliable D call. The germline CDR1 and CDR2 sequences are SGDLS and YYNGEE. The CDR3 consists of 14 residues. Trimming took off 0 bases at V and 1 base at J, with 8 bases between the two ends. This chain's CDR3 is CASSVVGNSYEQYF. CDR3 in DNA: TGTGCCAGCAGCGTAGTGGGCAATTCCTACGAGCAGTACTTC.

The DNA of the CDR3 is TGTGCCAGCAGCCTCACAAGCTCTAGGGGCGGCTACACCTTC. It translates to CASSLTSSRGGYTF. V usage is TRBV7-9 and J usage is TRBJ1-2; weak D call: TRBD1 (5 bases). Germline V gives CDR1 SEHNR, CDR2 FQNEAQ (reference sequence). This CDR3 is 14 amino acids long. V lost 5 bases and J lost 8, with 18 bases in between.

The table lists this clonotype with many counts. The gene calls are TRBV20-1 and TRBJ2-3, with D perhaps TRBD1 (5 bases). Trimming pared 5 bases from V and 1 base from J, leaving 16 bases between. The CDR3 runs to 15 residues. The germline V gene has CDR1 DFQATT and CDR2 SNEGSKA (reference sequence). The CDR3 coding sequence is TGCAGTGCTCTCCTCAAAGGGGATCGCACAGATACGCAGTATTTT. Its translation is CSALLKGDRTDTQYF.